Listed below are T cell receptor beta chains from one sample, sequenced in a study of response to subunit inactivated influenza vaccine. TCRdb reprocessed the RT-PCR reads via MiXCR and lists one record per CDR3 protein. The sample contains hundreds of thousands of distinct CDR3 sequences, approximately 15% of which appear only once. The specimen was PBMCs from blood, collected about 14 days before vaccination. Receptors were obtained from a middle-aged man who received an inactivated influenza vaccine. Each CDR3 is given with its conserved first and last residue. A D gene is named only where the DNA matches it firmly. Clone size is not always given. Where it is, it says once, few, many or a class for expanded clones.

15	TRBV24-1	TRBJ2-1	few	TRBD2	CATSDPRTSGTEQFF	TGTGCCACCAGTGATCCTCGGACTAGCGGGACAGAGCAGTTCTTC
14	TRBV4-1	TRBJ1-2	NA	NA	CASSQDLFNYGYTF	TGCGCCAGCAGCCAAGATCTTTTTAACTATGGCTACACCTTC
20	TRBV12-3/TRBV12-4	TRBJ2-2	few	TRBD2	CASSPGLAGGGRKGTGELFF	TGTGCCAGCAGTCCAGGACTAGCGGGGGGAGGGCGGAAAGGAACCGGGGAGCTGTTTTTT
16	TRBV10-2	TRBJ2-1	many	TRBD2	CASSVWRGDSYNEQFF	TGCGCCAGCAGTGTCTGGCGGGGGGACTCCTACAATGAGCAGTTCTTC
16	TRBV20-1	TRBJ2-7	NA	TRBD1	CSAPPLQGQGNYEQYF	TGCAGTGCTCCTCCTCTCCAGGGACAGGGGAACTACGAGCAGTACTTC
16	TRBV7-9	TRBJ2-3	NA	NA	CASSYRDLGGTDTQYF	TGTGCCAGCAGCTACCGGGACCTCGGCGGGACAGATACGCAGTATTTT
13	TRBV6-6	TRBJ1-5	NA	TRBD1	CATSQGWGQPQHF	TGTGCCACCTCACAGGGGTGGGGTCAGCCCCAGCATTTT
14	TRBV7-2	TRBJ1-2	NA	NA	CASGPKDTAAGYTF	TGTGCCAGCGGACCCAAAGACACCGCCGCGGGCTACACCTTC
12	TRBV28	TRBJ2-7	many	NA	CASSSTVYEQYF	TGTGCCAGCAGTTCGACAGTCTACGAGCAGTACTTC
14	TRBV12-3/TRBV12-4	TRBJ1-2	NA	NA	CASSLGSGAVGYTF	TGTGCCAGCAGTTTAGGCAGCGGGGCCGTTGGCTACACCTTC
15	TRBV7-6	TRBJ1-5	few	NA	CASSLGGRSNQPQHF	TGTGCCAGCAGCTTAGGGGGACGGAGCAATCAGCCCCAGCATTTT
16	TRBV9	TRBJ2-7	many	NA	CASSVEQASDIGEQYF	TGTGCCAGCAGCGTAGAACAAGCCTCGGATATTGGCGAGCAGTACTTC
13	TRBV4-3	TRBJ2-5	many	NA	CASSQVGGETQYF	TGCGCCAGCAGCCAAGTAGGAGGAGAGACCCAGTACTTC
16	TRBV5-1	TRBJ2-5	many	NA	CASSLTGTGYQETQYF	TGCGCCAGCAGCTTGACGGGGACGGGCTACCAAGAGACCCAGTACTTC
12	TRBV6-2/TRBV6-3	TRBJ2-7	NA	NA	CASSYRMYEQYF	TGTGCCAGCAGTTATAGGATGTACGAGCAGTACTTC
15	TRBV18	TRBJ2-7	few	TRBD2	CASSPPSGSTAEQYF	TGTGCCAGCTCACCACCGAGCGGGAGCACTGCCGAGCAGTACTTC
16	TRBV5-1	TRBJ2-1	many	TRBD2	CASSLFRSSGNNEQFF	TGCGCCAGCAGCTTGTTTCGGTCTAGCGGGAACAATGAGCAGTTCTTC
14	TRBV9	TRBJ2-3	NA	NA	CASRAGQSTDTQYF	TGTGCCAGCAGAGCGGGACAGAGCACAGATACGCAGTATTTT
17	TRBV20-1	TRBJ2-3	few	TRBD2	CSARTSGGARGRSTQYF	TGCAGTGCTCGGACTAGCGGGGGGGCGAGGGGTCGGTCTACGCAGTATTTT
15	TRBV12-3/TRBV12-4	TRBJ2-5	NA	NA	CASSLSLGSEETQYF	TGTGCCAGCAGTTTATCTCTGGGGTCCGAAGAGACCCAGTACTTC
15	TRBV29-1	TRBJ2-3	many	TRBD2	CSVGTSGALGDTQYF	TGCAGCGTTGGGACTAGCGGAGCCCTGGGAGATACGCAGTATTTT
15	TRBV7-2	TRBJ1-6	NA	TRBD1	CASSLAGQGTSPLHF	TGTGCCAGCAGCTTGGCAGGACAGGGGACTTCACCCCTCCACTTT
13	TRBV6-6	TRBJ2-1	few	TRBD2	CASKATGGSEQFF	TGTGCCAGCAAAGCCACGGGGGGAAGTGAGCAGTTCTTC
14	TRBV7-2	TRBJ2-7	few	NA	CASSPTGRSYEQYF	TGTGCCAGCAGCCCTACAGGGCGCTCCTACGAGCAGTACTTC
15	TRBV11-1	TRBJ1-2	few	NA	CASSPGGGLDYGYTF	TGTGCCAGCAGCCCTGGAGGGGGGCTTGACTATGGCTACACCTTC
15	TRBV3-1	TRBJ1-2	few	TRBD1	CASSPGPTGSSGYTF	TGTGCCAGCAGCCCAGGCCCGACAGGGTCTAGTGGCTACACCTTC
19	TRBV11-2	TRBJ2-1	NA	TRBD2	CASSPTVSYPSGYYNEQFF	TGTGCCAGCAGCCCGACAGTTTCCTACCCTAGCGGATACTACAATGAGCAGTTCTTC
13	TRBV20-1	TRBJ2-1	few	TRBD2	CSATLAGALGQFF	TGCAGTGCTACACTAGCGGGAGCGTTGGGGCAGTTCTTC
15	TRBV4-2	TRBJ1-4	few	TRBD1	CASSQLQGRNEKLFF	TGTGCCAGCAGCCAATTACAGGGGCGGAATGAAAAACTGTTTTTT
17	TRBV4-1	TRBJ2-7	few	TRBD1	CASSQDWGSRGLNEQYF	TGCGCCAGCAGCCAAGACTGGGGGTCCAGGGGGCTCAACGAGCAGTACTTC
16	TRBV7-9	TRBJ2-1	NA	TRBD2	CASSVSSGGAYNEQFF	TGTGCCAGCAGCGTTTCTAGCGGGGGGGCTTACAATGAGCAGTTCTTC
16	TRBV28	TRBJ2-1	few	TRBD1	CASSLSGQGSYNEQFF	TGTGCCAGCAGTTTATCGGGACAGGGCTCCTACAATGAGCAGTTCTTC
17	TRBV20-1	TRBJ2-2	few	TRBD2	CSLTGTSGSTGTGELFF	TGCAGCCTCACCGGGACTAGCGGGAGCACGGGCACCGGGGAGCTGTTTTTT
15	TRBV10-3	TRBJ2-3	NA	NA	CAISLTLDRTDTQYF	TGTGCCATCAGCCTCACTTTAGACCGCACAGATACGCAGTATTTT
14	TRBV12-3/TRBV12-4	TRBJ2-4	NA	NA	CASSSGTPKNIQYF	TGTGCCAGCAGTAGCGGGACACCTAAAAACATTCAGTACTTC
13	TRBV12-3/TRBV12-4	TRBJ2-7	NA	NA	CASRQIGTYEQYF	TGTGCCAGCAGACAGATAGGGACCTACGAGCAGTACTTC
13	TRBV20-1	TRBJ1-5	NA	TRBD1	CSAQGQMGQPQHF	TGCAGTGCCCAGGGACAGATGGGGCAGCCCCAGCATTTT
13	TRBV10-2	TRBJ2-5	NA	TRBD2	CASSDERGTTQYF	TGCGCCAGCAGTGACGAGCGGGGGACGACCCAGTACTTC
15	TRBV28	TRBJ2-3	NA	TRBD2	CASSPTSGGRDTQYF	TGTGCCAGCAGTCCCACTAGCGGGGGGCGAGATACGCAGTATTTT
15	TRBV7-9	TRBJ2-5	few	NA	CASSLLLGWGETQYF	TGTGCCAGCAGCTTACTTCTCGGTTGGGGGGAGACCCAGTACTTC
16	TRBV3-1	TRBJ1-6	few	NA	CASSQEGGAYNSPLHF	TGTGCCAGCAGCCAAGAGGGGGGCGCGTATAATTCACCCCTCCACTTT
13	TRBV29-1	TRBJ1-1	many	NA	CSVGAPGTNEAFF	TGCAGCGTTGGGGCCCCCGGGACAAATGAAGCTTTCTTT
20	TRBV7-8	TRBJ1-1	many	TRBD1	CASSLYVGQGWGVGNTEAFF	TGTGCCAGCAGCTTATATGTCGGACAGGGCTGGGGTGTTGGAAACACTGAAGCTTTCTTT
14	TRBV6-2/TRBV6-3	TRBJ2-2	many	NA	CASSFEGGTGELFF	TGTGCCAGCAGTTTCGAGGGGGGAACCGGGGAGCTGTTTTTT
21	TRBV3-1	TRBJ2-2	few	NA	CASSQLFAGARSPANTGELFF	TGTGCCAGCAGCCAACTCTTCGCGGGGGCCAGATCTCCCGCGAACACCGGGGAGCTGTTTTTT
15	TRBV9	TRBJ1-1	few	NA	CASSVEPYGKTEAFF	TGTGCCAGCAGCGTAGAACCCTACGGGAAGACTGAAGCTTTCTTT
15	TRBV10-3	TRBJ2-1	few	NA	CAIRSRRGPYNEQFF	TGTGCCATCAGGTCGCGTCGGGGCCCCTACAATGAGCAGTTCTTC
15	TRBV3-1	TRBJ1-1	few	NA	CASSTQGHQNTEAFF	TGTGCCAGCAGCACTCAAGGGCATCAGAACACTGAAGCTTTCTTT
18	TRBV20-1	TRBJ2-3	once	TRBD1	CSANLPGQGAIFTDTQYF	TGCAGTGCTAACTTACCGGGACAGGGAGCGATCTTCACAGATACGCAGTATTTT
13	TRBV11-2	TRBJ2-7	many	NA	CASSLVQTYEQYF	TGTGCCAGCAGCTTAGTCCAGACCTACGAGCAGTACTTC
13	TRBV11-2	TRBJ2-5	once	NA	CASSLGGVGTQYF	TGTGCCAGCAGCTTAGGGGGGGTGGGGACCCAGTACTTC
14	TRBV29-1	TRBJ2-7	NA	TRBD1	CSVEDPGQGDEQYF	TGCAGCGTTGAAGATCCCGGACAGGGGGACGAGCAGTACTTC
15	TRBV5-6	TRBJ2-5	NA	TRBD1	CASSQGQGFQETQYF	TGTGCCAGCAGCCAAGGACAGGGCTTTCAAGAGACCCAGTACTTC
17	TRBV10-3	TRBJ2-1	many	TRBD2	CAISEFGGTNSYNEQFF	TGTGCCATCAGTGAGTTTGGGGGGACTAACTCCTACAATGAGCAGTTCTTC
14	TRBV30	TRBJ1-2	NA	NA	CAWSVWGQNYGYTF	TGTGCCTGGAGTGTGTGGGGGCAGAACTATGGCTACACCTTC